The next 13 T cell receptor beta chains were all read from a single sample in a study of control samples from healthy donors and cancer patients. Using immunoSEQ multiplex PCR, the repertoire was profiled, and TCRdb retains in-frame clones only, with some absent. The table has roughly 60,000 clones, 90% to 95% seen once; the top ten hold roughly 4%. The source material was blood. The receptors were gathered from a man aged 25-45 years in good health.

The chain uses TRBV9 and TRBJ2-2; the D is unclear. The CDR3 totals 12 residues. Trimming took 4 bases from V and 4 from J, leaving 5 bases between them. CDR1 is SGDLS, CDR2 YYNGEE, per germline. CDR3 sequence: CASSPSTGELFF. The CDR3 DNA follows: TGTGCCAGCAGCCCAAGCACCGGGGAGCTGTTTTTT.

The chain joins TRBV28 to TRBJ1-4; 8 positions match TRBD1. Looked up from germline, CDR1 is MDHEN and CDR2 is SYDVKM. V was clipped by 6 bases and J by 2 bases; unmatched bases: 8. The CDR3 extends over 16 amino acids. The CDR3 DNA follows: TGTGCCAGCAGCCTTCGGACAGGGAGGACTAATGAAAAACTGTTTTTT. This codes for CASSLRTGRTNEKLFF.

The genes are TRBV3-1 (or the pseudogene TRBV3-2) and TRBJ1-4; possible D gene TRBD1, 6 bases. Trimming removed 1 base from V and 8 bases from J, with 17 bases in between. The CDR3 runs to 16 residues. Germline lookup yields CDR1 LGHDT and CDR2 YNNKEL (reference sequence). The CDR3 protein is CASSQVPLNTGEKLFF. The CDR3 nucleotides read TGTGCCAGCAGCCAAGTCCCCCTCAACACAGGGGAAAAACTGTTTTTT.

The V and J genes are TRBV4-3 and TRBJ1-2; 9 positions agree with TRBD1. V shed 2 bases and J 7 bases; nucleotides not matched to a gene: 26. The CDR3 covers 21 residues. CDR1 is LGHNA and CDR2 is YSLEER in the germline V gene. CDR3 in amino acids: CASSQNLATGTGFNDDGGYTF. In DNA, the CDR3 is TGCGCCAGCAGCCAAAACTTAGCCACCGGGACAGGGTTTAACGATGACGGTGGCTACACCTTC.

The CDR3 bases are TGTGCCAGTAGAAGGGGAGCTAATGAAAAACTGTTTTTT. This translates into CASRRGANEKLFF. The genes are TRBV19 and TRBJ1-4; D might be TRBD1 (5 bases). Germline V lookup: CDR1 LNHDA, CDR2 SQIVND (reference sequence). CDR3 length: 13 amino acids. The V end was cut by 6 bases, the J end by 3 bases, with 8 bases between. Complete variable domain (other parts from reference TRBV19 and TRBJ1-4): DGGITQSPKYLFRKEGQNVTLSCEQNLNHDAMYWYRQDPGQGLRLIYYSQIVNDFQKGDIAEGYSVSREKKESFPLTVTSAQKNPTAFYLCASRRGANEKLFFGSGTQLSVL.

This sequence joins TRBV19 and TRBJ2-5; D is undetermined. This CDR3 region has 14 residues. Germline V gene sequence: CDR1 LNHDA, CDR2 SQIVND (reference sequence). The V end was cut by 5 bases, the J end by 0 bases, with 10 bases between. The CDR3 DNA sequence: TGTGCCAGTAGTCTTAGGAGAGACCAAGAGACCCAGTACTTC. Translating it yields CASSLRRDQETQYF.

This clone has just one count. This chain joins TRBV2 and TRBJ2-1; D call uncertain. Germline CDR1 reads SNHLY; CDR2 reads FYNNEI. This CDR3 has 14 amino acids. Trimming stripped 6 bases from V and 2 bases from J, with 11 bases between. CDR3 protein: CASRNDVPYNEQFF. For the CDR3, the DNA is TGTGCCAGCAGAAACGACGTTCCCTACAATGAGCAGTTCTTC.

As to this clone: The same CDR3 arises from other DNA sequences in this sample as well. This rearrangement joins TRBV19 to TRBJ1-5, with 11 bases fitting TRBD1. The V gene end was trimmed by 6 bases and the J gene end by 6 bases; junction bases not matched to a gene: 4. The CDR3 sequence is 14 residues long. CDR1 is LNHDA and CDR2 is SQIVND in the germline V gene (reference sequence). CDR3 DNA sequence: TGTGCCAGTAGCGGGACAGGGGGAGGTCAGCCCCAGCATTTT. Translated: CASSGTGGGQPQHF.

In nucleotides, the CDR3 is TGTGCCAGCAGCTTAATACCCGACAGGGTCTCTGGAAACACCATATATTTT. It is translated as CASSLIPDRVSGNTIYF. The V and J genes are TRBV7-2 and TRBJ1-3, with 7 positions matching TRBD1. The CDR3 has 17 amino acids. Germline V gives CDR1 SGHTA, CDR2 FQGNSA. Germline trimming cut 2 bases from V and 0 bases from J; bases unmatched to any gene: 7.

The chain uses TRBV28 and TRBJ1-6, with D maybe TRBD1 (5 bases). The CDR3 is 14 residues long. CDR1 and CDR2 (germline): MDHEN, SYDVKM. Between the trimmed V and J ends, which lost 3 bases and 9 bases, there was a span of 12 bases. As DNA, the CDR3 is TGTGCCAGCAGTTTGGGGGGTATTAGTTCACCCCTCCACTTT. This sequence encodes CASSLGGISSPLHF.

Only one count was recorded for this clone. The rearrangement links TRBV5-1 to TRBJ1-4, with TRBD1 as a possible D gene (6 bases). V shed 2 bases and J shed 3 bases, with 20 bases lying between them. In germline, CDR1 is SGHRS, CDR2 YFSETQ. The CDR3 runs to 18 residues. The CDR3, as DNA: TGCGCCAGCAGCTTAGGACAGTCTTTCTTTGGCCCTAATGAAAAACTGTTTTTT. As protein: CASSLGQSFFGPNEKLFF.

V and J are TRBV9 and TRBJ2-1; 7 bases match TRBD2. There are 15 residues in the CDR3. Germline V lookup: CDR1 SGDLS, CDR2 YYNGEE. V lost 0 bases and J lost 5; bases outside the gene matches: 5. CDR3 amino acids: CASSVGGGGDNEQFF. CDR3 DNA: TGTGCCAGCAGCGTAGGTGGCGGGGGAGACAATGAGCAGTTCTTC.

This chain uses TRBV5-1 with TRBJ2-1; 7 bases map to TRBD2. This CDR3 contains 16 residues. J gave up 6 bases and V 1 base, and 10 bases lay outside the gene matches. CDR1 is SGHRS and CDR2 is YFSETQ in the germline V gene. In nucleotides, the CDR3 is TGCGCCAGCAGCTTGCTCCCCGGACTAGGAGCCAATGAGCAGTTCTTC. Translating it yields CASSLLPGLGANEQFF.